The clone carrying this T cell receptor beta chain occurred many times. What it binds is not known. TCRdb re-called the 5' RACE reads through MiXCR, storing one row per CDR3 protein. The table has some 110,000 distinct CDR3 sequences, 6.5% to 9% seen once. The entry originates in a study of T cells after yellow fever vaccination. The study, taken as a whole, reports: Once the booster was given, most primary-vaccination clones reappeared, at 95% to 98% for CD4 and approximately 88% for CD8.

This CDR3 has 15 residues. Germline assignment: CDR1 SGHRS and CDR2 YFSETQ. Trimming removed 2 bases from V and 5 bases from J, with 16 bases in between. The source of this sequence is a man between 18 and 29 years old who received the YFV17D yellow fever vaccine. The sequences come from CD4+ T cells sorted from PBMCs, collected about 41 days after the first yellow fever vaccination. V is TRBV5-1 and J is TRBJ2-5; D may be TRBD2 (5 bases). DNA for the CDR3: TGCGCCAGCAGCTTTCTCGGGGTCGATGGGGAGACCCAGTACTTC. Translating gives CASSFLGVDGETQYF.